This is a list of T cell receptor beta chains from one sample in a study of cytomegalovirus exposure and HLA in healthy donors. Sequencing was performed with immunoSEQ multiplex PCR; in TCRdb, only in-frame clones are kept and a portion is missing. This sample carries 150,000 to 200,000 clones, about two thirds of them seen once, and the ten largest clones take less than 5%. The sequencing sample was made of PBMCs. The receptors here all came from a young woman in good health and CMV-seropositive. Each CDR3 is given with its conserved first and last residue. The order of the fields is J gene, clone size, D gene, V gene, CDR3 length, CDR3 protein, CDR3 DNA. The D gene is left open where the match is weak. Only some rows state a clone size, as once, few, many or a class for expanded clones.

j_gene: TRBJ1-2
abundance: .
d_gene: .
v_gene: TRBV5-6
len: 12
CDR3aa: CASSLGDYGYTF
CDR3nt: TGTGCCAGCAGCCTAGGGGACTATGGCTACACCTTC

j_gene: TRBJ2-7
abundance: .
d_gene: .
v_gene: TRBV4-1
len: 15
CDR3aa: CASSQTGSFSYEQYF
CDR3nt: TGCGCCAGCAGCCAAACAGGGAGTTTCTCCTACGAGCAGTACTTC

j_gene: TRBJ1-2
abundance: .
d_gene: .
v_gene: TRBV28
len: 16
CDR3aa: CASSLSGHGGSYGYTF
CDR3nt: TGTGCCAGCAGTTTATCGGGACACGGTGGAAGCTATGGCTACACCTTC

j_gene: TRBJ1-2
abundance: .
d_gene: .
v_gene: TRBV7-9
len: 12
CDR3aa: CASSERGSGYTF
CDR3nt: TGTGCCAGCAGCGAAAGGGGTTCTGGCTACACCTTC

j_gene: TRBJ2-1
abundance: .
d_gene: .
v_gene: TRBV7-2
len: 11
CDR3aa: CASSPYNEQFF
CDR3nt: TGTGCCAGCAGCCCTTACAATGAGCAGTTCTTC

j_gene: TRBJ2-3
abundance: .
d_gene: TRBD1
v_gene: TRBV9
len: 16
CDR3aa: CASSGTPGQGGNTQYF
CDR3nt: TGTGCCAGCAGCGGAACTCCGGGACAGGGGGGGAATACGCAGTATTTT

j_gene: TRBJ2-7
abundance: .
d_gene: .
v_gene: TRBV27
len: 14
CDR3aa: CASSLEVFPYEQYF
CDR3nt: TGTGCCAGCAGTTTAGAGGTCTTCCCTTACGAGCAGTACTTC

j_gene: TRBJ2-2
abundance: few
d_gene: .
v_gene: TRBV9
len: 14
CDR3aa: CASSVGSDVGELFF
CDR3nt: TGTGCCAGCAGCGTAGGGTCAGATGTCGGGGAGCTGTTTTTT

j_gene: TRBJ2-2
abundance: .
d_gene: TRBD1
v_gene: TRBV6-4
len: 14
CDR3aa: CARKTGAVGGELFF
CDR3nt: TGTGCCAGGAAGACAGGGGCCGTTGGCGGGGAGCTGTTTTTT

j_gene: TRBJ2-7
abundance: .
d_gene: TRBD2
v_gene: TRBV2
len: 16
CDR3aa: CASSDLGLVDSYEQYF
CDR3nt: TGTGCCAGCAGTGACTTGGGACTAGTGGATTCCTACGAGCAGTACTTC

j_gene: TRBJ1-1
abundance: .
d_gene: .
v_gene: TRBV6-1
len: 13
CDR3aa: CASRLIGGTEAFF
CDR3nt: TGTGCCAGCCGCCTGATTGGCGGGACTGAAGCTTTCTTT

j_gene: TRBJ1-5
abundance: .
d_gene: .
v_gene: TRBV30
len: 14
CDR3aa: CAWRKDTGNQPQHF
CDR3nt: TGTGCCTGGAGGAAGGACACGGGCAATCAGCCCCAGCATTTT

j_gene: TRBJ1-2
abundance: .
d_gene: .
v_gene: TRBV9
len: 15
CDR3aa: CASSVIVGSNYGYTF
CDR3nt: TGTGCCAGCAGCGTAATAGTAGGGAGCAACTATGGCTACACCTTC

j_gene: TRBJ2-2
abundance: .
d_gene: TRBD1
v_gene: TRBV7-9
len: 15
CDR3aa: CASSDTTGASGELFF
CDR3nt: TGTGCCAGCAGCGACACGACAGGGGCCTCCGGGGAGCTGTTTTTT

j_gene: TRBJ2-5
abundance: once
d_gene: .
v_gene: TRBV11-3
len: 13
CDR3aa: CASSFRDSRTQYF
CDR3nt: TGTGCCAGCAGCTTCCGGGACTCACGGACCCAGTACTTC

j_gene: TRBJ2-1
abundance: .
d_gene: .
v_gene: TRBV9
len: 15
CDR3aa: CASSVATGSYNEQFF
CDR3nt: TGTGCCAGCAGCGTAGCCACGGGATCCTACAATGAGCAGTTCTTC

j_gene: TRBJ2-6
abundance: .
d_gene: TRBD1
v_gene: TRBV29-1
len: 17
CDR3aa: CSVETTGAPSGANVLTF
CDR3nt: TGCAGCGTTGAAACTACAGGGGCTCCCTCTGGGGCCAACGTCCTGACTTTC

j_gene: TRBJ2-7
abundance: .
d_gene: .
v_gene: TRBV5-6
len: 14
CDR3aa: CASSLDGLAYEQYF
CDR3nt: TGTGCCAGCAGCTTGGACGGTCTGGCCTACGAGCAGTACTTC

j_gene: TRBJ1-1
abundance: few
d_gene: .
v_gene: TRBV29-1
len: 17
CDR3aa: CSVEGLPRGRPNTEAFF
CDR3nt: TGCAGCGTTGAAGGTTTACCGCGGGGCAGGCCCAACACTGAAGCTTTCTTT

j_gene: TRBJ2-1
abundance: .
d_gene: TRBD2
v_gene: TRBV18
len: 16
CDR3aa: CASSPPTLADYNEQFF
CDR3nt: TGTGCCAGCTCACCACCTACACTAGCGGACTACAATGAGCAGTTCTTC

j_gene: TRBJ2-5
abundance: few
d_gene: .
v_gene: TRBV7-2
len: 13
CDR3aa: CASSRLKLETQYF
CDR3nt: TGTGCCAGCAGCCGACTTAAGTTGGAGACCCAGTACTTC

j_gene: TRBJ2-1
abundance: few
d_gene: .
v_gene: TRBV7-9
len: 14
CDR3aa: CASSLVSRGDEQFF
CDR3nt: TGTGCCAGCAGCTTAGTATCCAGGGGAGATGAGCAGTTCTTC

j_gene: TRBJ1-4
abundance: .
d_gene: TRBD1
v_gene: TRBV28
len: 17
CDR3aa: CASRLRQGDLYNEKLFF
CDR3nt: TGTGCCAGCAGACTCCGACAGGGTGACCTATACAATGAAAAACTGTTTTTT

j_gene: TRBJ2-2
abundance: .
d_gene: .
v_gene: TRBV5-1
len: 18
CDR3aa: CASSFRLALNGNTGELFF
CDR3nt: TGCGCCAGCAGCTTTCGGCTAGCGCTCAATGGGAACACCGGGGAGCTGTTTTTT

j_gene: TRBJ1-4
abundance: .
d_gene: .
v_gene: TRBV29-1
len: 13
CDR3aa: CSVDSRDNEKLFF
CDR3nt: TGCAGCGTTGACTCCCGGGACAACGAAAAACTGTTTTTT

j_gene: TRBJ1-3
abundance: .
d_gene: TRBD1
v_gene: TRBV5-1
len: 14
CDR3aa: CASSHGQGRNTIYF
CDR3nt: TGCGCCAGCAGCCACGGACAGGGGAGAAACACCATATATTTT

j_gene: TRBJ2-1
abundance: .
d_gene: .
v_gene: TRBV19
len: 15
CDR3aa: CASSAGTRGGNEQFF
CDR3nt: TGTGCCAGTAGCGCCGGGACAAGGGGAGGGAATGAGCAGTTCTTC

j_gene: TRBJ2-7
abundance: .
d_gene: TRBD1
v_gene: TRBV6-1
len: 13
CDR3aa: CASSAGTGYEQYF
CDR3nt: TGTGCCAGCAGTGCCGGGACAGGTTACGAGCAGTACTTC

j_gene: TRBJ1-2
abundance: .
d_gene: .
v_gene: TRBV7-2
len: 15
CDR3aa: CASSLDPGAGYGYTF
CDR3nt: TGTGCCAGCAGCTTAGATCCAGGGGCAGGCTATGGCTACACCTTC

j_gene: TRBJ1-5
abundance: .
d_gene: .
v_gene: TRBV30
len: 14
CDR3aa: CAWSVPGGSQPQHF
CDR3nt: TGTGCCTGGAGTGTACCGGGGGGCAGCCAGCCCCAGCATTTT